This T cell receptor beta chain stems from a study of T cells in Graves' hyperthyroidism and ophthalmopathy. Clinical symptoms, serum thyroxine and TRAb, thyroid ultrasound and orbital computed tomography were used for the diagnoses. CDR3 size: 12 residues. Trimming cost V 10 bases and J 1 base, with 10 bases left between them. Germline V gives CDR1 SEHNR, CDR2 FQNEAQ (reference sequence). This clonotype has at least ten counts. RNA transcripts were the template for amplifying TCR beta CDR3 regions. A set of HTBI primers served as the primers for a first-round RT-PCR of the TCR CDR3. TCRdb re-analysed the multiplex PCR reads in MiXCR, keeping a single row per CDR3 protein. Of some 510,000 distinct CDR3 sequences in the sample, under 25% were seen once.

The gene calls are TRBV7-9 and TRBJ1-1; D gene unclear. This TCR came from a man aged 18 to 30 with Graves' hyperthyroidism. Material: blood. CDR3 region: CATAQWNTEAFF. The CDR3 nucleotides are TGTGCCACCGCACAGTGGAACACTGAAGCTTTCTTT.